The 7 T cell receptor beta chains given below trace back to one sample, sequenced in a study of beta chain features in type 1 diabetes. Study-wide findings and caveats: Type 1 diabetes patients had moderately but significantly shorter TCRB CDR3s in all four CD4+ subsets.

Expressed TCRB transcripts were sequenced because the isolated RNA had all been reverse transcribed beforehand. Method: immunoSEQ multiplex PCR; TCRdb's copy keeps in-frame clones and lacks some. The sample holds 630,000 or so clones, about 14% seen once. These receptors are not linked to any known antigen. Material for sequencing was naive CD4+ T cells from blood. The receptors here all came from a young man with type 1 diabetes.

The V and J genes are TRBV7-2 and TRBJ1-1; D not resolved. The germline V and J ends were trimmed by 0 bases and 1 base, with 9 bases remaining between them. The germline gives CDR1 SGHTA, CDR2 FQGNSA. This CDR3 has 15 amino acids. CDR3 sequence: CASSLAPAANTEAFF. In nucleotides, the CDR3 is TGTGCCAGCAGCTTAGCCCCGGCAGCGAACACTGAAGCTTTCTTT.

In its sample, this clone was seen a few times. The chain links TRBV12-5 to TRBJ1-1, with D possibly matching TRBD1 (6 bases). The germline V and J ends were trimmed by 7 bases and 1 base, with 10 bases remaining between them. Germline V gene sequence: CDR1 LGHNT, CDR2 FRNRAP. This CDR3 is 13 amino acids long. The CDR3 sequence: CASAQGWNTEAFF. CDR3 DNA: TGTGCTAGTGCCCAGGGGTGGAACACTGAAGCTTTCTTT.

This clone was seen only a few times. V usage is TRBV19 and J usage is TRBJ2-1; 10 nucleotides agree with TRBD2. From germline, CDR1 is LNHDA and CDR2 SQIVND (reference sequence). This CDR3 has 15 residues. V shed 2 bases and J 5 bases; nucleotides not matched to a gene: 3. CDR3 DNA: TGTGCCAGTAGTATAACTAGCGGGGTACACAATGAGCAGTTCTTC. This encodes CASSITSGVHNEQFF. The full variable domain, its missing parts supplied by reference TRBV19 and TRBJ2-1, is DGGITQSPKYLFRKEGQNVTLSCEQNLNHDAMYWYRQDPGQGLRLIYYSQIVNDFQKGDIAEGYSVSREKKESFPLTVTSAQKNPTAFYLCASSITSGVHNEQFFGPGTRLTVL.

The J gene is TRBJ2-3, the V gene TRBV29-1, with a weak D call TRBD1 (5 bases). Per the germline V gene, CDR1 is SQVTM and CDR2 is ANQGSEA. This CDR3 has 13 amino acids. V was pared by 3 bases and J by 4 bases, with 11 bases between. CDR3 in DNA: TGCAGCGTTGAGCTCAGGGCGGCAGATACGCAGTATTTT. Protein: CSVELRAADTQYF.

In this sample, this clone turned up a few times. This rearrangement joins TRBV7-9 to TRBJ1-1; a possible D gene is TRBD1 (5 bases). Germline V lookup: CDR1 SEHNR, CDR2 FQNEAQ (reference sequence). This CDR3 is built from 14 residues. The V end lost 4 bases, the J end lost 5 bases, and 14 bases lay between the germline ends. The CDR3 reads CASSSREVGTEAFF. DNA for the CDR3: TGTGCCAGCAGCTCCAGGGAGGTTGGGACTGAAGCTTTCTTT.

In its sample, this clone was seen a few times. The chain joins TRBV7-9 to TRBJ2-7, with TRBD2 matching 7 bases. This CDR3 comprises 14 residues. Germline trimming cut 0 bases from V and 2 bases from J; bases unmatched to any gene: 1. The germline gives CDR1 SEHNR, CDR2 FQNEAQ (reference sequence). The CDR3 region is CASSLAGGAYEQYF. CDR3 nucleotide sequence: TGTGCCAGCAGCTTAGCGGGAGGGGCCTACGAGCAGTACTTC.

The chain joins TRBV30 to TRBJ1-5; TRBD1 aligns across 9 bases. This CDR3 contains 15 residues. V lost 4 bases to trimming and J lost 6 bases; unmatched junction nucleotides: 10. Germline V lookup: CDR1 GTSNPN, CDR2 SVGIG (reference sequence). CDR3 region: CAWKVGSGQGQPQHF. In DNA, the CDR3 is TGTGCCTGGAAGGTGGGCTCGGGACAGGGTCAGCCCCAGCATTTT.